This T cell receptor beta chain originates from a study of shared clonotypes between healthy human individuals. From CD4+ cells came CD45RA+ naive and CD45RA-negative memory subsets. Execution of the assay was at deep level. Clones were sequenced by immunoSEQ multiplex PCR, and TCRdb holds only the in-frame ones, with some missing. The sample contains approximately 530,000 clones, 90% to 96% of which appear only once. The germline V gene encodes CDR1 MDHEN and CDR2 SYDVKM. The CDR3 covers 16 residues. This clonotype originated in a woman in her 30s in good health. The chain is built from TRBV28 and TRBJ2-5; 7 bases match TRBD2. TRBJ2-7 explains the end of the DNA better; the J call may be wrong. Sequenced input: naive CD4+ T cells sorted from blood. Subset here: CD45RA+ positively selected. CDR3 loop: CASSFSPGRESYEQYF. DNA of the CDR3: TGTGCCAGCAGTTTCTCCCCGGGGAGGGAGTCCTACGAGCAGTACTTC.